This T cell receptor beta chain is drawn from a study of CD8 T cells in ankylosing spondylitis. Study-level results: Within ankylosing spondylitis blood, a TCR beta motif made up of seven to nine highly homologous variants appeared to be characteristic.

TCRdb reprocessed the 5' RACE reads via MiXCR and lists one record per CDR3 protein. The sample consists of some 200,000 distinct CDR3 sequences, about 13% of them appearing once. As to this clonotype: What it binds is not known.

CDR3 length equals 20 residues. Per the germline V gene, CDR1 is LGHDT and CDR2 is YNNKEL (reference sequence). V shed 0 bases and J 5 bases; nucleotides not matched to a gene: 13. Sample: blood, either unsorted or a sorted T cell fraction (not recorded which). This chain connects TRBV3-1 to TRBJ2-1; the match to TRBD2 covers 13 bases. This TCR derives from a male donor with ankylosing spondylitis or in good health (not recorded which). The CDR3 nucleotides are TGTGCCAGCAGCCAAGATCTTGAACTAGCGGGGGGGCCTGAAGACAATGAGCAGTTCTTC. Protein sequence: CASSQDLELAGGPEDNEQFF.